A single sample gave rise to the 18 T cell receptor beta chains below, sequenced in a study of blood T cell repertoires in COVID-19. The protocol was immunoSEQ multiplex PCR, while the TCRdb copy is restricted to in-frame clones and leaves out a portion. The data show under 200,000 clones, with over 75% seen just once and approximately 9.4% held by the top ten. Sequencing was performed on peripheral blood. Receptors were obtained from an elderly woman with acute or convalescent COVID-19.

This clone was seen more than once but under ten times. This sequence joins TRBV7-8 and TRBJ1-2; 12 positions match TRBD1. V gave up 4 bases and J gave up 8 bases; unmatched junction bases: 5. Germline values: CDR1 SGHVS, CDR2 FQNEAQ. The CDR3 has 14 amino acids. The CDR3 region has the DNA TGTGCCAGCAGCTCGGGACAGGGGGCGCGAGGCTACACCTTC. This translates into CASSSGQGARGYTF.

This clone has a single count. The chain combines TRBV7-9 with TRBJ1-3; D remains unclear. Germline values: CDR1 SEHNR, CDR2 FQNEAQ (reference sequence). Trimming left V 5 bases short and J 2 bases short, with 16 bases between. This CDR3 is 16 amino acids long. The CDR3 DNA is TGTGCCAGCAGCCCGAGGTCCGTCCATACTGGAAACACCATATATTTT. It codes for CASSPRSVHTGNTIYF. The full variable domain, with the rest looked up from reference TRBV7-9 and TRBJ1-3, is DTGVSQNPRHKITKRGQNVTFRCDPISEHNRLYWYRQTLGQGPEFLTYFQNEAQLEKSRLLSDRFSAERPKGSFSTLEIQRTEQGDSAMYLCASSPRSVHTGNTIYFGEGSWLTVV.

The V gene is TRBV12-5, the J gene TRBJ2-2; D might be TRBD2 (7 bases). V lost 5 bases and J lost 3, with 19 bases in between. CDR1 is LGHNT and CDR2 is FRNRAP in the germline V gene. The CDR3 consists of 17 residues. CDR3 in DNA: TGTGCTAGTGGTCCGGCTACGCGGGGGCGGGACACCGGGGAGCTGTTTTTT. It codes for CASGPATRGRDTGELFF.

The chain employs TRBV2 and TRBJ2-7; 8 nucleotides line up with TRBD1. Losses at the gene ends were 4 bases for V and 2 bases for J; bases not matched to a gene: 7. The germline V gene encodes CDR1 SNHLY and CDR2 FYNNEI. The CDR3 runs to 15 residues. CDR3 region: CASSGPGQETYEQYF. In nucleotides, the CDR3 is TGTGCCAGCAGTGGTCCGGGACAGGAGACCTACGAGCAGTACTTC.

The chain carries TRBV11-3 and TRBJ1-1; possibly TRBD1 for D (6 bases). The CDR3 runs to 16 residues. Deletions cut 8 bases from V and 1 base from J, with 20 bases between. CDR1 is SGHNT, CDR2 YENEEA, per germline. CDR3 in DNA: TGTGCCAGCCGCCTCCCTACCGGGACAAAGAACACTGAAGCTTTCTTT. It codes for CASRLPTGTKNTEAFF.

V is TRBV5-6 and J is TRBJ1-2; 8 bases map to TRBD1. V dropped 1 base and J dropped 1; count of bases not matched to a gene: 12. Germline V gene lookup returns CDR1 SGHDT and CDR2 YYEEEE. The length of the CDR3 is 18 residues. CDR3 bases: TGTGCCAGCAGCTTGACTCAGACCCACAGGGGGGATAACTATGGCTACACCTTC. Its protein product is CASSLTQTHRGDNYGYTF.

The chain has TRBV25-1 and TRBJ1-1, with D tentatively TRBD1 (5 bases). The V end was cut by 2 bases, the J end by 6 bases, with 13 bases between. The CDR3 extends over 14 amino acids. From germline, CDR1 is MGHDK and CDR2 SYGVNS. The CDR3, as DNA: TGTGCCAGCAGTGAAGCCCTCGGGGGTGCTGAAGCTTTCTTT. Translated: CASSEALGGAEAFF.

The V call is TRBV3-1 (or the pseudogene TRBV3-2), the J call TRBJ2-6; TRBD1 agrees at 8 bases. Germline V gives CDR1 LGHDT, CDR2 YNNKEL (reference sequence). This CDR3 is built from 16 residues. The V and J ends lost 4 bases and 4 bases, in that order; junction bases with no gene match: 6. The CDR3 region is CASSLGQGYGANVLTF. The CDR3 region has the DNA TGTGCCAGCAGCCTAGGACAGGGTTACGGGGCCAACGTCCTGACTTTC.

V is TRBV6-5 and J is TRBJ2-5; 7 bases match TRBD1. This CDR3 has 15 amino acids. With 0 bases clipped from V and 4 bases from J, the junction kept 5 bases outside the gene matches. Germline CDR1 and CDR2: MNHEY and SVGAGI. The CDR3 reads CASSYSRGGRETQYF. The DNA of the CDR3 is TGTGCCAGCAGTTACTCGAGAGGGGGCCGAGAGACCCAGTACTTC.

Note on this clone: The junction and the germline gene differ at one end; a read error may be behind it. V is TRBV2 and J is TRBJ2-7, with TRBD2 matching 14 bases. Germline V gives CDR1 SNHLY, CDR2 FYNNEI. CDR3 length: 13 amino acids. CDR3: CASSRLAGGPLGF. CDR3 nucleotide sequence: TGTGCCAGCAGCCGACTAGCGGGAGGGCCCCTGGGCTTC. Full variable domain (missing parts from reference TRBV2 and TRBJ2-7): EPEVTQTPSHQVTQMGQEVILRCVPISNHLYFYWYRQILGQKVEFLVSFYNNEISEKSEIFDDQFSVERPDGSNFTLKIRSTKLEDSAMYFCASSRLAGGPLGFGPGTRLTVT.

The rearrangement joins TRBV24-1 to TRBJ1-2; 8 positions agree with TRBD1. This CDR3 is 14 amino acids long. The germline V gene has CDR1 KGHDR and CDR2 SFDVKD. Trimming removed 7 bases from V and 4 bases from J; junction bases left unmatched: 7. As DNA, the CDR3 is TGTGCCACCAGCCAGGGGGCGGGGAGCTATGGCTACACCTTC. Protein product: CATSQGAGSYGYTF.

This chain links TRBV6-5 with TRBJ2-2, with 7 bases that match TRBD1. Germline V gene data show CDR1 as MNHEY and CDR2 as SVGAGI. V was pared by 7 bases and J by 1 base, with 3 bases of the junction left unmatched. The CDR3 contains 14 residues. CDR3 in DNA: TGTGCCAGCACAAACAGGGGGAACACCGGGGAGCTGTTTTTT. Protein: CASTNRGNTGELFF.

This clone was counted between two and nine times. The chain joins TRBV18 to TRBJ1-3; 7 positions match TRBD1. There are 15 residues in the CDR3. Germline V gene sequence: CDR1 KGHSH, CDR2 LQKENI. Trimming removed 3 bases from V and 3 bases from J; junction bases left unmatched: 5. The CDR3 is CASSPDRASGNTIYF. CDR3 sequence (DNA): TGTGCCAGCTCACCTGACAGGGCAAGTGGAAACACCATATATTTT.

V usage is TRBV9 and J usage is TRBJ1-4, with D tentatively TRBD1 (5 bases). The V gene's germline CDR1 is SGDLS and CDR2 YYNGEE. V dropped 4 bases and J dropped 3 bases, with 16 bases sitting between them. The CDR3 is made up of 16 amino acids. As DNA, the CDR3 is TGTGCCAGCAGCAATAATGCGGGGCCTTCTAATGAAAAACTGTTTTTT. Encoded protein: CASSNNAGPSNEKLFF.

This chain uses TRBV3-1 (or the pseudogene TRBV3-2) with TRBJ2-2; 7 bases are a match to TRBD2. The germline V gene encodes CDR1 LGHDT and CDR2 YNNKEL (reference sequence). Trimming cost V 4 bases and J 5 bases; bases outside gene matches: 7. The CDR3 spans 15 residues. CDR3 amino acids: CASSPRRGLTGELFF. Written as DNA, the CDR3 is TGTGCCAGCAGCCCTCGGCGGGGGTTGACCGGGGAGCTGTTTTTT.

The V gene is TRBV7-3, the J gene TRBJ2-5; 10 positions agree with TRBD2. The CDR3 is 15 amino acids. Trimming removed 4 bases from V and 2 bases from J; junction bases left unmatched: 4. Germline V CDR1 and CDR2: SGHTA, FQGTGA. This CDR3 is CASSWSSGGQETQYF. The CDR3 DNA reads as TGTGCCAGCAGCTGGAGTAGCGGGGGGCAAGAGACCCAGTACTTC.

This sequence joins TRBV19 and TRBJ1-2; D unclear. CDR3 size: 12 residues. Germline V gene lookup returns CDR1 LNHDA and CDR2 SQIVND (reference sequence). Trimming stripped 7 bases from V and 8 bases from J, with 14 bases between. In DNA, the CDR3 is TGTGCCAGTACCGAAATGGGCGGGGGCTACACCTTC. It encodes CASTEMGGGYTF.

This sequence joins TRBV11-2 and TRBJ1-6; maybe TRBD1 (5 bases). Looked up from germline, CDR1 is SGHAT and CDR2 is FQNNGV. The CDR3 is made up of 15 amino acids. The V end lost 5 bases, the J end lost 11 bases, and 19 bases lay between the germline ends. As DNA, the CDR3 is TGTGCCAGCAGCCCCCAACTTTCAGGGAGGCCACCCCTCCACTTT. Translating gives CASSPQLSGRPPLHF.